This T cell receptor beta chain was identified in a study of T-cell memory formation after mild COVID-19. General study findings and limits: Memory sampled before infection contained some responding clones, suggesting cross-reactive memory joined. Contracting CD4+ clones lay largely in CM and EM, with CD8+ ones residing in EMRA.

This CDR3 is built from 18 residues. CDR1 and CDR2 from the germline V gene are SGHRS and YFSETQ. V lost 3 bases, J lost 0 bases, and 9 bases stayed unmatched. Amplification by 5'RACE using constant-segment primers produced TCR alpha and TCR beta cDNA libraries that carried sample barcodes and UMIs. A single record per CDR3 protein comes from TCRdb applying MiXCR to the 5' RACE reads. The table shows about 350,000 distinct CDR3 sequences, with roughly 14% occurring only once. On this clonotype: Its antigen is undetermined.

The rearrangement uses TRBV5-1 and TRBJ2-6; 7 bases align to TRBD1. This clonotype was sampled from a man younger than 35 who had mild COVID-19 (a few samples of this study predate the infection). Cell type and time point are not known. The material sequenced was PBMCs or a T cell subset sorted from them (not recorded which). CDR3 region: CASSSRGQPTSGANVLTF. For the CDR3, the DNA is TGCGCCAGCAGCTCCCGGGGACAGCCAACCTCTGGGGCCAACGTCCTGACTTTC.